This T cell receptor beta chain originates from a study of blood T cell repertoires in COVID-19. In its sample, this clone was seen once. Data came from immunoSEQ multiplex PCR; TCRdb stores just in-frame clones and leaves some out. The sample yields about 53,000 clones, approximately 87% seen once. Germline lookup yields CDR1 SGHNT and CDR2 YENEEA. V lost 2 bases, J lost 9 bases, and 5 bases stayed unmatched. CDR3 length: 15 amino acids. The TCR comes from a man aged 45 to 65 with acute or convalescent COVID-19. Sample: peripheral blood. The chain couples TRBV11-3 to TRBJ2-1, with 12 nucleotides matching TRBD2. The CDR3 reads CASSLSASGGAEQFF. As DNA, the CDR3 is TGTGCCAGCAGCTTATCAGCTAGCGGGGGGGCTGAGCAGTTCTTC. The variable domain in full, with the rest retrieved from reference TRBV11-3 and TRBJ2-1, is EAGVVQSPRYKIIEKKQPVAFWCNPISGHNTLYWYLQNLGQGPELLIRYENEEAVDDSQLPKDRFSAERLKGVDSTLKIQPAELGDSAVYLCASSLSASGGAEQFFGPGTRLTVL.